This TCR beta chain was captured in a study of response to subunit inactivated influenza vaccine. Study results and limitations: T cells newly recruited by each seasonal influenza vaccination are few, the authors suggested.

To note about this clonotype: Antigen unknown.

A single record per CDR3 protein comes from TCRdb applying MiXCR to the RT-PCR reads. The data contain 560,000 or so distinct CDR3 sequences, around 8% of them singletons. This CDR3 is built from 17 residues. Looked up from germline, CDR1 is LGHDT and CDR2 is YNNKEL (reference sequence). The trim removed 3 bases at V and 4 bases at J, leaving 7 bases unmatched. The sequence came from a man between 45 and 75 years old who received an inactivated influenza vaccine. The source material was PBMCs from blood, sampled around 25 months after vaccination. This chain uses TRBV3-1 with TRBJ2-3; 13 positions match TRBD2. This CDR3 is CASSQGWTSGGSDTQYF. The CDR3 DNA is TGTGCCAGCAGCCAGGGTTGGACTAGCGGGGGCTCAGATACGCAGTATTTT.